The 3 T cell receptor beta chains below were found in one sample sequenced in a study of blood T cells in healthy people across ages. Primers used in a second PCR of about 7 to 11 cycles were a sample-barcoded 5' primer and a J-beta primer mix. In TCRdb, the 5' RACE reads were re-called with MiXCR into one record per CDR3 protein. The table includes 600,000 to 1,000,000 distinct CDR3 sequences, more than 45% detected once. The sample was blood. Source of these receptors: a man aged 25-45 years in good health.

This clonotype has a handful of counts. The chain links TRBV12-3 or TRBV12-4 to TRBJ1-6; no firm D call. The germline V and J ends were trimmed by 4 bases and 10 bases, with 17 bases remaining between them. This CDR3 has 15 residues. The CDR3 sequence: CASSSYGGASSPLHF. The CDR3 coding sequence is TGTGCCAGCAGTTCGTACGGAGGAGCGAGCTCACCCCTCCACTTT.

V is TRBV12-3 or TRBV12-4 and J is TRBJ2-7, with TRBD2 identical over 7 bases. CDR3 length: 14 residues. The V segment lost 6 bases and the J segment 2 bases; nucleotides outside the gene matches: 7. The CDR3 loop reads CASSQAGPTYEQYF. The CDR3 DNA reads as TGTGCCAGCAGCCAAGCGGGACCCACCTACGAGCAGTACTTC.

The rearrangement joins TRBV27 to TRBJ2-7; tentative D call: TRBD1 (5 bases). Germline-derived CDR1 and CDR2 are MNHEY and SMNVEV (reference sequence). The CDR3 is made up of 14 amino acids. V gave up 5 bases and J gave up 4 bases, with 15 bases separating them. CDR3 in amino acids: CASSPRQPNYEQYF. CDR3 DNA: TGTGCCAGCAGTCCGAGACAGCCCAATTACGAGCAGTACTTC.